Below are 28 T cell receptor beta chains sequenced from a single sample in a study of T cell responses to AZD1222 COVID-19 vaccine (dated by TCRdb to the early 2020s). The library was generated by the immunoSEQ multiplex PCR assay. The table comes from immuneACCESS by way of TCRdb, which keeps in-frame sequences with V and J called. Part of the clones is missing from these tables; in studies checked, under half for an unresolved V gene and the rest for unknown reasons. The sample contains some 130,000 clones, 92% of them found a single time. Of the sample, more than 3% falls within the top ten clones. This specimen's time point label, per the study, means: baseline before first vaccination. This material consisted of peripheral blood, taken on day 0 of AZD1222 vaccination. All receptors come from an adult in good health.

V and J are TRBV3-1 (or the pseudogene TRBV3-2) and TRBJ1-2; no reliable D call. CDR3 length: 13 amino acids. The ends were cut back, 3 bases at V and 0 bases at J, with 5 bases in the middle. Looked up from germline, CDR1 is LGHDT and CDR2 is YNNKEL (reference sequence). DNA of the CDR3: TGTGCCAGCAGCCAGGTAGCTAACTATGGCTACACCTTC. Translation: CASSQVANYGYTF.

The chain is built from TRBV5-4 and TRBJ2-5, with TRBD2 identical over 10 bases. The germline gives CDR1 SGHNT, CDR2 YYREEE (reference sequence). The CDR3 consists of 14 residues. The V and J ends lost 4 bases and 7 bases, in that order; junction bases with no gene match: 7. DNA of the CDR3: TGTGCCAGCAGCCCACGGACTAGCGGTTTGACCCAGTACTTC. Its translation: CASSPRTSGLTQYF.

The chain uses TRBV7-7 and TRBJ2-1; 8 bases are a match to TRBD1. Germline CDR1 reads SSHAT; CDR2 reads FNYEAQ (reference sequence). V lost 1 base, J lost 9 bases, and 8 bases stayed unmatched. The CDR3 length is 15 residues. CDR3 sequence: CASSLGQGASGEQFF. The CDR3 DNA reads TGTGCCAGCAGCTTAGGTCAGGGGGCATCGGGTGAGCAGTTCTTC.

The chain couples TRBV24-1 to TRBJ2-2, with 7 nucleotides matching TRBD1. Per the germline V gene, CDR1 is KGHDR and CDR2 is SFDVKD. The J segment lost 6 bases and the V segment lost 5 bases, leaving 2 bases of the junction unmatched. The CDR3 has 13 residues. This CDR3 reads CATSGDRPGELFF. The CDR3 nucleotides are TGTGCCACCAGTGGGGACAGACCCGGGGAGCTGTTTTTT.

The V gene is TRBV10-1, the J gene TRBJ2-7, with D possibly matching TRBD1 (6 bases). CDR1 and CDR2 (germline): WNHNN, SYGVQD (reference sequence). The ends were cut back, 10 bases at V and 6 bases at J, with 28 bases in the middle. This CDR3 has 16 residues. CDR3 loop: CANERRQGRGGGEQYF. As DNA, the CDR3 is TGCGCCAACGAAAGAAGGCAGGGGCGCGGTGGGGGCGAGCAGTACTTC.

This clone appeared a single time. This chain links TRBV3-1 (or the pseudogene TRBV3-2) with TRBJ2-2, with 7 positions matching TRBD1. With V trimmed by 2 bases and J by 4 bases, 7 bases remained unmatched. This CDR3 has 16 amino acids. Germline CDR1 LGHDT, CDR2 YNNKEL (reference sequence). CDR3 DNA sequence: TGTGCCAGCAGCCAAATACAGGGGATAGGCACCGGGGAGCTGTTTTTT. It encodes CASSQIQGIGTGELFF.

The chain carries TRBV24-1 and TRBJ1-2; 8 bases line up with TRBD1. V dropped 3 bases and J dropped 8; count of bases not matched to a gene: 4. CDR3 length: 13 residues. The germline V gene has CDR1 KGHDR and CDR2 SFDVKD. The CDR3 is CATSDRTGYGYTF. The CDR3 DNA is TGTGCCACCAGTGATCGGACAGGGTACGGCTACACCTTC.

The rearrangement uses TRBV7-3 and TRBJ1-1; maybe TRBD1 (6 bases). This CDR3 is built from 15 residues. V lost 5 bases, J lost 2 bases, and 15 bases lay in between. Germline lookup yields CDR1 SGHTA and CDR2 FQGTGA. CDR3 nucleotides: TGTGCCAGCAGCCCACTCGGGACAATTAACACTGAAGCTTTCTTT. Protein: CASSPLGTINTEAFF.

This clone was detected once. This chain connects TRBV29-1 to TRBJ1-1, with unresolved D. CDR1 is SQVTM and CDR2 is ANQGSEA in the germline V gene. The CDR3 totals 12 residues. V shed 4 bases and J shed 0 bases, with 6 bases lying between them. The CDR3 DNA follows: TGCAGCGTTGGCCGTATGAACACTGAAGCTTTCTTT. Protein product: CSVGRMNTEAFF.

The chain has TRBV7-2 and TRBJ1-2, with D possibly matching TRBD1 (5 bases). The CDR3 has 16 residues. The ends were cut back, 5 bases at V and 5 bases at J, with 21 bases in the middle. Per the germline V gene, CDR1 is SGHTA and CDR2 is FQGNSA. The DNA for the CDR3 is TGTGCCAGCAGCCCCGGGGGGGGACGAGGATCTTATGGCTACACCTTC. It specifies CASSPGGGRGSYGYTF.

This clone occurred once. V and J are TRBV30 and TRBJ1-3, with D unclear. The CDR3 spans 17 residues. Trimming took 0 bases from V and 0 from J, leaving 15 bases between them. Germline CDR1 and CDR2: GTSNPN and SVGIG (reference sequence). This chain's CDR3 is CAWSVLVTAYSGNTIYF. The CDR3, as DNA: TGTGCCTGGAGTGTACTGGTTACAGCTTACTCTGGAAACACCATATATTTT.

The genes are TRBV11-2 and TRBJ2-5; D may match TRBD1 or TRBD2 (5 bases each). The ends were cut back, 5 bases at V and 7 bases at J, with 20 bases in the middle. Germline V gene data show CDR1 as SGHAT and CDR2 as FQNNGV. CDR3 length: 15 amino acids. CDR3 DNA sequence: TGTGCCAGCAGCGCCTCTGGGGGACCCGATGGGACCCAGTACTTC. Translated, it gives CASSASGGPDGTQYF.

The V gene is TRBV29-1, the J gene TRBJ1-1; D gene unclear. CDR3 length: 17 amino acids. Deletions cut 4 bases from V and 0 bases from J, with 21 bases between. Germline lookup yields CDR1 SQVTM and CDR2 ANQGSEA. CDR3 loop: CSVGSGGLRAMNTEAFF. The CDR3 bases are TGCAGCGTTGGTTCGGGTGGGCTACGGGCGATGAACACTGAAGCTTTCTTT.

The chain joins TRBV20-1 to TRBJ2-7; D unclear. V was cut by 5 bases and J by 2 bases, with 13 bases left in between. In germline, CDR1 is DFQATT, CDR2 SNEGSKA (reference sequence). This CDR3 comprises 13 residues. The CDR3 nucleotides read TGCAGTGCTCGTGACATACTGGCCTACGAGCAGTACTTC. This encodes CSARDILAYEQYF.

The rearrangement links TRBV7-9 to TRBJ2-7; 12 nucleotides match TRBD2. Germline V gene lookup returns CDR1 SEHNR and CDR2 FQNEAQ (reference sequence). The length of the CDR3 is 15 residues. Unmatched junction bases numbered 9, after V lost 4 bases and J lost 8 bases. Written as DNA, the CDR3 is TGTGCCAGCAGCTCTCCCCGGACTAGCGGGAACAAGCAGTACTTC. It translates to CASSSPRTSGNKQYF.

V is TRBV3-1 (or the pseudogene TRBV3-2) and J is TRBJ2-1; D is unclear. The CDR3 has 11 amino acids. Germline V gives CDR1 LGHDT, CDR2 YNNKEL (reference sequence). V was cut by 4 bases and J by 6 bases, with 4 bases left in between. The CDR3 region has the DNA TGTGCCAGCAGCCGCTTCAATGAGCAGTTCTTC. This gives the protein CASSRFNEQFF.

The rearrangement uses TRBV7-9 and TRBJ2-3, with D perhaps matching TRBD2 (6 bases). CDR3 length equals 19 residues. Germline CDR1 and CDR2: SEHNR and FQNEAQ (reference sequence). V was trimmed by 6 bases and J by 0 bases, leaving 25 bases between them. CDR3 residues: CASRPVAGRQSTSTDTQYF. Here the CDR3 DNA reads TGTGCCAGCAGGCCTGTCGCGGGGAGACAGTCTACTAGCACAGATACGCAGTATTTT.

J is TRBJ1-2 and V is TRBV2, with TRBD1 identical over 7 bases. The CDR3 consists of 15 residues. J lost 7 bases, V lost 6 bases, and 14 bases had no gene match. The germline gives CDR1 SNHLY, CDR2 FYNNEI. For the CDR3, the DNA is TGTGCCAGCAGGGAGGGACAGCGACTGAGGGGTGGCTACACCTTC. Translated: CASREGQRLRGGYTF.

The genes are TRBV9 and TRBJ2-3, with 8 nucleotides matching TRBD2. This CDR3 has 15 amino acids. Trimming took 3 bases from V and 0 from J; bases not matched to a gene: 3. Germline CDR1 SGDLS, CDR2 YYNGEE. Here the CDR3 DNA reads TGTGCCAGCAGCGATAGCGGGGCTAGCACAGATACGCAGTATTTT. Residues: CASSDSGASTDTQYF.

The chain employs TRBV5-1 and TRBJ2-2, with 7 nucleotides matching TRBD1. The trim removed 7 bases at V and 6 bases at J, leaving 6 bases unmatched. The germline CDR1 and CDR2 sequences are SGHRS and YFSETQ. The CDR3 runs to 13 residues. CDR3 protein: CASPDRVPGELFF. DNA of the CDR3: TGCGCCAGCCCAGACAGGGTCCCCGGGGAGCTGTTTTTT.

The genes are TRBV16 and TRBJ2-1; 7 nucleotides align to TRBD2. The junction had 5 bases not matched to a gene; V was cut back by 4 bases and J by 2 bases. Germline loops: CDR1 KGHSY, CDR2 FQNENV. The CDR3 covers 15 residues. The CDR3 spells CASSPGTKTYNEQFF. The CDR3 DNA follows: TGTGCCAGCAGCCCAGGGACTAAAACCTACAATGAGCAGTTCTTC.

This chain uses TRBV27 with TRBJ1-5; D may be TRBD1 (6 bases). Germline V lookup: CDR1 MNHEY, CDR2 SMNVEV (reference sequence). The CDR3 length is 14 residues. The V end lost 2 bases, the J end lost 7 bases, and 12 bases lay between the germline ends. CDR3 bases: TGTGCCAGCAGTTTACAGGGGCGAGGCCAGCCCCAGCATTTT. It is translated as CASSLQGRGQPQHF.

The chain employs TRBV28 and TRBJ1-5, with D tentatively TRBD1 (5 bases). The V gene's germline CDR1 is MDHEN and CDR2 SYDVKM. Trimming removed 8 bases at V and 1 base at J, with 12 bases between. The CDR3 contains 14 residues. CDR3 protein: CASRRGGSNQPQHF. Written as DNA, the CDR3 is TGTGCCAGCCGAAGGGGAGGGAGCAATCAGCCCCAGCATTTT.

The V gene is TRBV12-3 or TRBV12-4, the J gene TRBJ2-1; D unresolved. V was shortened by 1 base and J by 9 bases, with 7 bases between the two germline ends. CDR3 size: 12 residues. The CDR3 DNA follows: TGTGCCAGCAGTTTAGGACCGTTTGAGCAGTTCTTC. Its protein is CASSLGPFEQFF.

The chain uses TRBV27 and TRBJ2-7; D not resolved. This CDR3 has 13 residues. V was trimmed by 3 bases and J by 6 bases, leaving 12 bases between them. Germline CDR1 and CDR2: MNHEY and SMNVEV (reference sequence). The CDR3 loop is CASSFLGIGEQYF. The CDR3 DNA follows: TGTGCCAGCAGTTTCCTAGGCATAGGCGAGCAGTACTTC.

The chain links TRBV29-1 to TRBJ2-1, with 7 bases fitting TRBD1. The germline CDR1 and CDR2 sequences are SQVTM and ANQGSEA. The trim removed 7 bases at V and 4 bases at J, leaving 10 bases unmatched. The CDR3 is made up of 14 amino acids. The CDR3 is CSAGRQGRYNEQFF. The CDR3 DNA reads TGCAGCGCCGGAAGACAGGGAAGATACAATGAGCAGTTCTTC.

The CDR3 nucleotides read TGTGCCACCAGCAGAGGCGGTAGGGCAACCGATGGCTACACCTTC. Translation: CATSRGGRATDGYTF. The rearrangement uses TRBV15 and TRBJ1-2; D is uncertain. V dropped 1 base and J dropped 6 bases, with 15 bases sitting between them. The CDR3 loop spans 15 amino acids. From germline, CDR1 is LNHNV and CDR2 YYDKDF (reference sequence). Filled out from reference TRBV15 and TRBJ1-2, the complete variable domain reads DAMVIQNPRYQVTQFGKPVTLSCSQTLNHNVMYWYQQKSSQAPKLLFHYYDKDFNNEADTPDNFQSRRPNTSFCFLDIRSPGLGDTAMYLCATSRGGRATDGYTFGSGTRLTVV.

J is TRBJ1-6 and V is TRBV21-1. TRBV21-1 is marked as a pseudogene. This CDR3 is built from 20 residues. The CDR3 sequence: CASSPRRLRPLSSYNSPLHF. The DNA of the CDR3 is TGTGCCAGCAGCCCGCGTCGGTTAAGACCGCTGAGCTCCTATAATTCACCCCTCCACTTT.